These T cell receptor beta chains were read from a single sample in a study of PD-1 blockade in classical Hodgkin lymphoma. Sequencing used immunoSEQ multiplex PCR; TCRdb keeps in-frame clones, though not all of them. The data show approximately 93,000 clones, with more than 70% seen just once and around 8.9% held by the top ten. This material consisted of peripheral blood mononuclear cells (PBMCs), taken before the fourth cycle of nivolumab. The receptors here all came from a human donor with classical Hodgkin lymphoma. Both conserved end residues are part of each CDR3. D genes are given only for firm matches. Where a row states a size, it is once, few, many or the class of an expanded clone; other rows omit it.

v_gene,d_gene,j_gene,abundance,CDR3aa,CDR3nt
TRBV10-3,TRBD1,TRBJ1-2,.,CAITTGDLFYGYTF,TGTGCCATCACCACAGGGGACCTATTCTATGGCTACACCTTC
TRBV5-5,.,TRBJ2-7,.,CASSRDREQYF,TGTGCCAGCAGCAGGGACCGCGAGCAGTACTTC
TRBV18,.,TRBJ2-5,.,CASSPRGSEETQYF,TGTGCCAGCTCACCACGAGGGAGTGAAGAGACCCAGTACTTC
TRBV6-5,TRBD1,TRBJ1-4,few,CASSYSQGRGGEKLFF,TGTGCCAGCAGTTACTCACAGGGGCGAGGAGGGGAAAAACTGTTTTTT
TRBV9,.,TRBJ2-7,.,CASSVGRTYEQYF,TGTGCCAGCAGCGTTGGACGGACCTACGAGCAGTACTTC
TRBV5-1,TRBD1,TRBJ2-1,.,CASSWTGQGGEQFF,TGCGCCAGCAGCTGGACAGGGCAAGGAGGTGAGCAGTTCTTC
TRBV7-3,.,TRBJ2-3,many,CASSLTGEYTDTQYF,TGTGCCAGCAGCTTAACGGGGGAATACACAGATACGCAGTATTTT
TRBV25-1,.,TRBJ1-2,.,CASSERGSSLLYGYTF,TGTGCCAGCAGTGAAAGGGGCAGCTCCTTACTATATGGCTACACCTTC
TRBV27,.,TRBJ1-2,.,CASSITPGPTRGYTF,TGTGCCAGCAGCATAACTCCAGGGCCTACTCGGGGCTACACCTTC
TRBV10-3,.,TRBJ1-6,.,CAISDQGSVHF,TGTGCCATCAGTGACCAGGGTAGTGTCCACTTT
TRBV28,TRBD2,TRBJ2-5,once,CASSGRGSETQYF,TGTGCCAGCAGCGGGAGGGGATCAGAGACCCAGTACTTC
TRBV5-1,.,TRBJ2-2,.,CASSLNLNTGELFF,TGCGCCAGCAGCTTGAACTTGAACACCGGGGAGCTGTTTTTT
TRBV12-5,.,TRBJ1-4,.,CASGLVTGGNEKLFF,TGTGCTAGTGGTTTGGTGACAGGAGGGAATGAAAAACTGTTTTTT
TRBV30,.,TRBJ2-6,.,CAWSVRQGGGSGANVLTF,TGTGCCTGGAGTGTTCGGCAGGGGGGAGGCTCTGGGGCCAACGTCCTGACTTTC
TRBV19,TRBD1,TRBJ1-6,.,CASSTGQDGSYNSPLHF,TGTGCCAGTAGTACTGGACAGGACGGCTCCTATAATTCACCCCTCCACTTT
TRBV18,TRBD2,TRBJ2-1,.,CASSPPGLAGGRVEQFF,TGTGCCAGCTCACCACCGGGACTAGCGGGAGGGCGGGTTGAGCAGTTCTTC
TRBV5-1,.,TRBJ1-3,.,CASSFGTDGNTIYF,TGCGCCAGCAGCTTTGGGACGGATGGAAACACCATATATTTT
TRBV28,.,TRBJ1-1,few,CASSSRGEAFF,TGTGCCAGCAGTTCCAGGGGTGAAGCTTTCTTT
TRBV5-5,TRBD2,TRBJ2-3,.,CASSSSSGRASSSTDTQYF,TGTGCCAGCAGCTCCTCTAGCGGGAGGGCCTCTAGTAGCACAGATACGCAGTATTTT
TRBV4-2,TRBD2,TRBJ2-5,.,CASSQAGGIGETQYF,TGTGCCAGCAGCCAAGCGGGGGGGATTGGGGAGACCCAGTACTTC
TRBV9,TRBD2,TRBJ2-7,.,CASSVGLAEPYEQYF,TGTGCCAGCAGCGTAGGACTAGCGGAGCCCTACGAGCAGTACTTC
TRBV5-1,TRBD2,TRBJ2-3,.,CASSLNSGSTDTQYF,TGCGCCAGCAGCTTGAATAGCGGGAGCACAGATACGCAGTATTTT
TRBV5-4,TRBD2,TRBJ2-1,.,CASSQTSGGYNEQFF,TGTGCCAGCAGCCAAACTAGCGGGGGGTACAATGAGCAGTTCTTC
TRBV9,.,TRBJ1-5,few,CASSVKGNCQGRWSNQPQHF,TGTGCCAGCAGCGTAAAGGGAAATTGTCAGGGGAGGTGGAGCAATCAGCCCCAGCATTTT
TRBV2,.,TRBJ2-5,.,CASSESRETQYF,TGTGCCAGCAGTGAATCTAGGGAGACCCAGTACTTC
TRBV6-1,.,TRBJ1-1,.,CASSVGRGDAEAFF,TGTGCCAGCAGTGTGGGGAGGGGAGATGCTGAAGCTTTCTTT
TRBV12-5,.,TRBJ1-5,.,CASGPLQGGSNQPQHF,TGTGCTAGTGGTCCGCTACAGGGCGGCAGCAATCAGCCCCAGCATTTT
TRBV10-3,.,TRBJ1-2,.,CAISGGNSYGYTF,TGTGCCATCAGTGGGGGGAATTCCTATGGCTACACCTTC
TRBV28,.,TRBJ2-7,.,CASSLVGRQQYF,TGTGCCAGCAGTTTGGTAGGAAGGCAGCAGTACTTC
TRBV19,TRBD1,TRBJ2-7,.,CASSIRQGAIREQYF,TGTGCCAGTAGTATACGACAGGGGGCAATTCGCGAGCAGTACTTC
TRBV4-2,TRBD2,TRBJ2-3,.,CASSQGGLAGDITDTQYF,TGTGCCAGCAGCCAAGGGGGACTAGCGGGGGATATCACAGATACGCAGTATTTT
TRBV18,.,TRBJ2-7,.,CASSRTAYEQYF,TGTGCCAGCTCACGTACGGCCTACGAGCAGTACTTC
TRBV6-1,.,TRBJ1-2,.,CASSAPQRGNYGYTF,TGTGCCAGCAGTGCCCCCCAGAGGGGTAACTATGGCTACACCTTC
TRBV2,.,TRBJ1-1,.,CASSWEGRDTEAFF,TGTGCCAGCAGCTGGGAGGGGAGGGACACTGAAGCTTTCTTT
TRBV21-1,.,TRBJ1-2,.,CASSKKVSGFRYGYTF,TGTGCCAGCAGCAAAAAGGTCTCGGGATTTCGGTATGGCTACACCTTC
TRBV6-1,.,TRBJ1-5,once,CASSTAYSNQPQHF,TGTGCCAGCAGTACAGCATATAGCAATCAGCCCCAGCATTTT
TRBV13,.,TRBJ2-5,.,CASSWGPGQDRVGKREEEFETQYF,TGTGCCAGCAGCTGGGGCCCGGGACAGGATAGGGTTGGAAAGCGGGAGGAGGAATTCGAGACCCAGTACTTC
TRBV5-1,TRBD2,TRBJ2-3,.,CASSLLAGGRDTQYF,TGCGCCAGCAGCTTGTTAGCGGGGGGACGAGATACGCAGTATTTT
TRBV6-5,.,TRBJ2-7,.,CASSYSIYEQYF,TGTGCCAGCAGTTACTCGATCTACGAGCAGTACTTC
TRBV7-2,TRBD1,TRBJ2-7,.,CASSADRVVSYEQYF,TGTGCCAGCAGCGCCGACAGGGTGGTCTCCTACGAGCAGTACTTC
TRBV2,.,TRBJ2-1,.,CASSEEGAIDEQFF,TGTGCCAGCAGTGAGGAGGGGGCGATTGATGAGCAGTTCTTC
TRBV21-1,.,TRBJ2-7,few,CASTYGHSAPLF,TGTGCCAGCACCTACGGACATTCCGCTCCTTTATTC
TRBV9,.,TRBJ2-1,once,CASSVMPGTRANEQFF,TGTGCCAGCAGCGTCATGCCGGGGACCCGGGCCAATGAGCAGTTCTTC
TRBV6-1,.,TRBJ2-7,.,CASSVVQVIHEQYF,TGTGCCAGTAGCGTCGTACAGGTAATTCACGAGCAGTACTTC
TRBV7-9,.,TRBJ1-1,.,CASSLSVGVRAFF,TGTGCCAGCAGCTTATCAGTGGGGGTGAGAGCTTTCTTT
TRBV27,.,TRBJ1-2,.,CASSPHRQYSNYGYTF,TGTGCCAGCAGTCCCCACCGACAGTACTCTAACTATGGCTACACCTTC